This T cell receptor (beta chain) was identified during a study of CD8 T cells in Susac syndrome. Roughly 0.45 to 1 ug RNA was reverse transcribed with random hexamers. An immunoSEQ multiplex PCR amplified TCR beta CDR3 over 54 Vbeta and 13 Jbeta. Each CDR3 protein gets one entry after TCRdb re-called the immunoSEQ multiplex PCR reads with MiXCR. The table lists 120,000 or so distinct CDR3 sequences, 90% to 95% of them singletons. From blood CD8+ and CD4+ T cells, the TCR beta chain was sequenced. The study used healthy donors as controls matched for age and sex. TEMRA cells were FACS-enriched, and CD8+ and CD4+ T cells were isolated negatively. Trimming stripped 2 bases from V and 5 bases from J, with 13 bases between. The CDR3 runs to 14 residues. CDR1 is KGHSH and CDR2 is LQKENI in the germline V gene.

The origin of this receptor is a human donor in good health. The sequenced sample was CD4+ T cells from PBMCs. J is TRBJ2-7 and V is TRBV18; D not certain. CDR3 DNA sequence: TGTGCCAGCTCACCAATTGCGTCCTTCAACGAGCAGTACTTC. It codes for CASSPIASFNEQYF.